Described below is a single T cell receptor (beta chain) sequence and its context. Its antigen is not identified. The data belong to a study of beta chain features in type 1 diabetes. On the study more broadly: Similarity in age, gender and cell yields was seen between patients and healthy donors.

Study results and caveats: It was among patients, rather than healthy donors, that naive, central memory and Treg TCRB repertoires appeared more similar. A moderate, significant TCRB CDR3 shortening appeared in type 1 diabetes across four CD4+ subsets. Cells expressing TCR highly could be over-represented by cDNA sequencing.

Sequencing targeted expressed TCRB transcripts, as all isolated RNA had been reverse transcribed. The assay was immunoSEQ multiplex PCR, and TCRdb's table has in-frame clones only and misses some. The sample records some 700,000 clones, roughly 12% being singletons. This sequence was found in a man between 18 and 29 years old with type 1 diabetes. Material: naive CD4+ T cells from blood.

The CDR3 is CASSELTSGGDTQYF. The CDR3 DNA is TGTGCCAGCAGTGAATTGACTAGCGGGGGAGATACGCAGTATTTT. The chain is built from TRBV2 and TRBJ2-3, with 12 bases fitting TRBD2. Germline V gene sequence: CDR1 SNHLY, CDR2 FYNNEI. CDR3 size: 15 residues. Trimming removed 2 bases from V and 5 bases from J; junction bases left unmatched: 2.